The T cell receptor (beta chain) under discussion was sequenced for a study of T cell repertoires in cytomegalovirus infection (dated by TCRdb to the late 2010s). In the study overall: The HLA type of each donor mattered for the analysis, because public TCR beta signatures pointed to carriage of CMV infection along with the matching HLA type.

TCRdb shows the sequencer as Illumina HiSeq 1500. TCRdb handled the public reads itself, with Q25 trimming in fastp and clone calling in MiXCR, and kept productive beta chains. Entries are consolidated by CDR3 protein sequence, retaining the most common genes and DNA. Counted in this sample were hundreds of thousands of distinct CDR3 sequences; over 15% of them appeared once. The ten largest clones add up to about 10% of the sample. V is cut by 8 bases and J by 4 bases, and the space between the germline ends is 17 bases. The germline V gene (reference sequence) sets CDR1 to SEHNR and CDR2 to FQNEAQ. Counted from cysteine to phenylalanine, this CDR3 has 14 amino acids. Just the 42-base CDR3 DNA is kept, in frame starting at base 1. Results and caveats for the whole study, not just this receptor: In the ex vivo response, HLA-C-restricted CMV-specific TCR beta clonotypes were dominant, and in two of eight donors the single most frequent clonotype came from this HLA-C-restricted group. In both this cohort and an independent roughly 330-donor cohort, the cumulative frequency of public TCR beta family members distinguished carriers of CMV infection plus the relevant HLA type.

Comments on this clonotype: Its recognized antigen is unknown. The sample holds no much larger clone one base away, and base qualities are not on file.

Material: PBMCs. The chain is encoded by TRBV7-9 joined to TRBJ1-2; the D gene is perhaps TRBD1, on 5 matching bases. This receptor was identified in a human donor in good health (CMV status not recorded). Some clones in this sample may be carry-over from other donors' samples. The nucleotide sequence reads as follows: TGTGCCAGCCTCTCAGGGTGGGCACCCTATGGCTACACCTTC. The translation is CASLSGWAPYGYTF.